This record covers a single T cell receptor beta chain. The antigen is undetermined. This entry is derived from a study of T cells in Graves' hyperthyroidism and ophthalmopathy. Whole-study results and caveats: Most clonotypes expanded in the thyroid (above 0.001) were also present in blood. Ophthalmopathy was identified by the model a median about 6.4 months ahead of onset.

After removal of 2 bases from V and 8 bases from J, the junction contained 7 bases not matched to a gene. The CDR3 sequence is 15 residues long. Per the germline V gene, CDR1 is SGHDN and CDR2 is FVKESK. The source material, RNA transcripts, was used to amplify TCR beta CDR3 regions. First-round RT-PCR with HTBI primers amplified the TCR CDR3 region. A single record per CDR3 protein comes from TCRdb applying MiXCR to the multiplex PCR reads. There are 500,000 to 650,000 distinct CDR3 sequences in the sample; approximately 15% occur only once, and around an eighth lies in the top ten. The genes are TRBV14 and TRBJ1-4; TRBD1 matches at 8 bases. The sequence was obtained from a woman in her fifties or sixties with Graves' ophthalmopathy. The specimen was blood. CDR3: CASSQSTGGAEKLFF. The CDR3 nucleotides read TGTGCCAGCAGCCAAAGTACAGGGGGAGCGGAAAAACTGTTTTTT.